The 15 T cell receptor beta chains in this list originate from one sample, sequenced in a study of blood T cell repertoires in COVID-19. The repertoire was sequenced with immunoSEQ multiplex PCR; TCRdb's copy has only in-frame clones and lacks some. The table has roughly 41,000 clones, more than 85% seen once. The sample comprised PBMCs or T cells enriched from blood (not recorded which). These receptor sequences come from a woman in her fifties or sixties who had recovered from COVID-19.

The gene calls are TRBV5-5 and TRBJ1-6, with D possibly TRBD1 on 6 matching bases. Deletions cut 3 bases from V and 1 base from J, with 11 bases between. The germline V gene encodes CDR1 SGHKS and CDR2 YYEKEE (reference sequence). The CDR3 loop spans 16 amino acids. CDR3 sequence: CASSSQGQSYNSPLHF. CDR3 coding DNA: TGTGCCAGCAGCTCCCAAGGACAGTCCTATAATTCACCCCTCCACTTT.

The chain carries TRBV21-1 and TRBJ2-2; the tabulated D call, TRBD2, remains unverified against the DNA. TRBV21-1 is shown as a pseudogene. The CDR3 loop spans 16 amino acids. In DNA form, the CDR3 reads TGTGCCAGCAGCAAAGATGGTCGGACTCACACCGGGGAGCTGTTTTTT. Translated, it gives CASSKDGRTHTGELFF.

The chain employs TRBV18 and TRBJ2-1; D is undetermined. The CDR3 consists of 14 residues. The V and J ends lost 1 base and 9 bases respectively, with 13 bases between them. Germline V gives CDR1 KGHSH, CDR2 LQKENI. The CDR3 here is CASSPLSPRGEQFF. Here the CDR3 DNA reads TGTGCCAGCTCACCACTCTCCCCTCGAGGTGAGCAGTTCTTC.

The V gene is TRBV29-1, the J gene TRBJ1-3, with D perhaps TRBD1 (5 bases). Germline V gene sequence: CDR1 SQVTM, CDR2 ANQGSEA. Trimming pared 3 bases from V and 4 bases from J, leaving 7 bases between. CDR3 size: 12 residues. CDR3 in DNA: TGCAGCGTTGACGGGGGAGGAAACACCATATATTTT. It yields the protein CSVDGGGNTIYF.

CDR3 in amino acids: CASSVGPGINTEAFF. The CDR3 bases are TGTGCCAGCAGCGTTGGGCCAGGAATTAACACTGAAGCTTTCTTT. The J gene is TRBJ1-1, the V gene TRBV9; D not resolved. Germline-derived CDR1 and CDR2 are SGDLS and YYNGEE. Trimming removed 2 bases from V and 2 bases from J, with 13 bases in between. The length of the CDR3 is 15 residues.

The V and J genes are TRBV6-5 and TRBJ2-5; 13 bases line up with TRBD2. J gave up 5 bases and V 6 bases, and 3 bases lay outside the gene matches. Germline CDR1 reads MNHEY; CDR2 reads SVGAGI. The CDR3 length is 14 residues. For the CDR3, the DNA is TGTGCCAGCAGCGGACTAGCGGGAGCGGAGACCCAGTACTTC. Translation: CASSGLAGAETQYF.

V and J are TRBV20-1 and TRBJ2-1; D unresolved. From germline, CDR1 is DFQATT and CDR2 SNEGSKA (reference sequence). CDR3 length: 11 amino acids. The V gene lost 2 bases and the J gene lost 10 bases, with 9 bases spanning the gap. The CDR3 spells CSARNYEEQFF. The CDR3 nucleotides are TGCAGTGCTAGAAATTATGAGGAGCAGTTCTTC.

The chain uses TRBV7-9 and TRBJ2-1, with 7 bases fitting TRBD1. The CDR3 is made up of 15 amino acids. CDR1 and CDR2 from the germline V gene are SEHNR and FQNEAQ (reference sequence). The V gene end was trimmed by 2 bases and the J gene end by 4 bases; junction bases not matched to a gene: 5. CDR3 bases: TGTGCCAGCAGCTTATTTTGGGACAGTTACAATGAGCAGTTCTTC. Protein product: CASSLFWDSYNEQFF.

The chain couples TRBV7-2 to TRBJ1-4; 7 nucleotides agree with TRBD1. This CDR3 is 14 amino acids long. Germline CDR1 and CDR2: SGHTA and FQGNSA. Trimming at V came to 5 bases and at J to 6 bases, leaving 6 bases not matched to a gene. CDR3 DNA sequence: TGTGCCAGCAGCCGGGGACAGACCCATGAAAAACTGTTTTTT. It encodes CASSRGQTHEKLFF.

This clone has more than one count but fewer than ten. The chain is built from TRBV7-2 and TRBJ1-1; tentative D call: TRBD1 (5 bases). The CDR3 loop spans 14 amino acids. The germline CDR1 and CDR2 sequences are SGHTA and FQGNSA. V was cut by 5 bases and J by 8 bases, with 18 bases left in between. CDR3 in DNA: TGTGCCAGCAGCACAAATTGGGGGGGTAAGGAAGCTTTCTTT. Its protein product is CASSTNWGGKEAFF. Full variable domain (missing parts from reference TRBV7-2 and TRBJ1-1): GAGVSQSPSNKVTEKGKDVELRCDPISGHTALYWYRQSLGQGLEFLIYFQGNSAPDKSGLPSDRFSAERTGGSVSTLTIQRTQQEDSAVYLCASSTNWGGKEAFFGQGTRLTVV.

The CDR3 is CASSLAGTRGYEQYF. The CDR3 nucleotides read TGTGCCAGCAGCTTGGCGGGGACTAGAGGCTACGAGCAGTACTTC. The chain carries TRBV5-8 and TRBJ2-7; 8 nucleotides line up with TRBD2. The CDR3 extends over 15 amino acids. V gave up 0 bases and J gave up 3 bases; unmatched junction bases: 5. Germline CDR1 SGHTS, CDR2 YDEGEE.

V is TRBV6-6 and J is TRBJ1-2; 10 bases are a match to TRBD1. CDR3 length: 16 residues. Trimming cost V 2 bases and J 7 bases; bases outside gene matches: 10. The germline gives CDR1 MNHNY, CDR2 SVGAGI (reference sequence). The CDR3 DNA follows: TGTGCCAGCAGTTACAATGGTGGGACAGGGGAGTTTGGCTACACCTTC. Residues: CASSYNGGTGEFGYTF.

The chain uses TRBV6-6 and TRBJ2-3; 7 bases line up with TRBD2. There are 15 residues in the CDR3. V was clipped by 5 bases and J by 4 bases; unmatched bases: 9. CDR1 is MNHNY, CDR2 SVGAGI, per germline (reference sequence). This chain's CDR3 is CASSDGLVGADTQYF. The CDR3 DNA reads TGTGCCAGCAGTGACGGACTAGTTGGTGCAGATACGCAGTATTTT.

The chain links TRBV30 to TRBJ2-3; D unresolved. The CDR3 spans 11 residues. Germline V gene lookup returns CDR1 GTSNPN and CDR2 SVGIG (reference sequence). The ends were cut back, 5 bases at V and 3 bases at J, with 6 bases in the middle. This CDR3 is CAWESTDTQYF. CDR3 nucleotides: TGTGCCTGGGAATCAACAGATACGCAGTATTTT.

The CDR3 DNA reads TGTGCCAGCAGCTCGATAGCGGGGGGCTACAATGAGCAGTTCTTC. Its protein product is CASSSIAGGYNEQFF. The chain links TRBV7-7 to TRBJ2-1; 10 bases map to TRBD2. The CDR3 consists of 15 residues. Germline lookup yields CDR1 SSHAT and CDR2 FNYEAQ (reference sequence). With V trimmed by 4 bases and J by 3 bases, 3 bases remained unmatched.